What follows describes a single T cell receptor (beta chain). The antigen is not known. Primers included in the PCR were 60 Vbeta and 13 Jbeta primers. Sequencing was performed with immunoSEQ multiplex PCR; in TCRdb, only in-frame clones are kept and a portion is missing. The sample contains more than 100,000 clones, 80% to 90% of which appear only once. The CDR3 is 15 amino acids. The germline CDR1 and CDR2 sequences are MDHEN and SYDVKM. J gave up 0 bases and V 6 bases, and 6 bases lay outside the gene matches. The data derive from a study of cytomegalovirus exposure and HLA in healthy donors. These donors counted as nominally healthy when sampled, but unrecorded immune exposures were likely. Study-level findings and limits: One later analysis reportedly identified an Asian-associated ancestry cluster that showed fewer N-insertions than the 666-donor mean.

This clonotype originated in a woman under 40 in good health and CMV-seronegative. Input material: PBMCs. The V call is TRBV28, the J call TRBJ2-7; 9 bases align to TRBD1. The CDR3 DNA follows: TGTGCCAGCAGACGTACAGGGGGCAACTCCTACGAGCAGTACTTC. Protein product: CASRRTGGNSYEQYF.